This entry lists 12 T cell receptor beta chains sequenced from one sample in a study of a mutant IDH1 vaccine in newly diagnosed glioma (dated by TCRdb to the early 2020s). This sample's time point label indicates: week 11, during vaccination. Each vaccine dose was 300 ug of a 20-mer mutant IDH1 peptide in Montanide, given subcutaneously with topical imiquimod. The library was built by means of the immunoSEQ multiplex PCR assay. TCRdb's version of the immuneACCESS table is confined to in-frame rearrangements and falls short of the full clone set. An unresolved V gene accounts for under half of the shortfall where checked; the remainder is of unknown origin. Recorded for this sample are more than 50,000 clones; about four fifths of them occurred a single time. The ten most abundant clones make up approximately 6.1% of the sample. The antigens these receptors bind are not known. Here the sequenced sample was PBMCs, taken from a glioma patient whose treatment included an IDH1 peptide vaccine. The origin of the receptors is a man aged 50-60 years with glioma.

The rearrangement links TRBV6-1 to TRBJ1-5; D uncertain. This CDR3 contains 12 residues. With 7 bases removed from V and 2 bases from J, the gap between germline ends came to 6 bases. Germline V gene data show CDR1 as MNHNS and CDR2 as SASEGT. The CDR3 DNA sequence: TGTGCCAGCATCGGAGGCAATCAGCCCCAGCATTTT. This encodes CASIGGNQPQHF.

This chain links TRBV19 with TRBJ2-1; a possible D gene is TRBD2 (5 bases). Deletions cut 1 base from V and 6 bases from J, with 19 bases between. This CDR3 contains 17 residues. Germline assignment: CDR1 LNHDA and CDR2 SQIVND (reference sequence). Written as DNA, the CDR3 is TGTGCCAGTAGTATAGGTATTAGCGCCTTGACTTTCAATGAGCAGTTCTTC. It encodes CASSIGISALTFNEQFF.

This rearrangement joins TRBV6-5 to TRBJ1-1; D uncertain. The V end lost 6 bases, the J end lost 1 base, and 9 bases lay between the germline ends. CDR3 length equals 13 residues. Per germline, CDR1 MNHEY and CDR2 SVGAGI. CDR3 region: CASRGTGNTEAFF. The CDR3 DNA follows: TGTGCCAGCAGAGGTACCGGGAACACTGAAGCTTTCTTT.

This chain connects TRBV7-9 to TRBJ2-1; 9 bases map to TRBD2. Looked up from germline, CDR1 is SEHNR and CDR2 is FQNEAQ (reference sequence). The CDR3 is made up of 17 amino acids. Trimming at V came to 5 bases and at J to 3 bases, leaving 11 bases not matched to a gene. CDR3 in amino acids: CASSTSTSGPNYNEQFF. CDR3 coding DNA: TGTGCCAGCAGCACAAGTACTAGCGGGCCAAACTACAATGAGCAGTTCTTC.

The chain combines TRBV5-4 with TRBJ2-3, with 11 nucleotides matching TRBD2. J was trimmed by 5 bases and V by 4 bases; bases with no gene match: 9. This CDR3 is built from 16 residues. Germline lookup yields CDR1 SGHNT and CDR2 YYREEE (reference sequence). The CDR3 DNA sequence: TGTGCCAGCAGCCTGATAGCGGGAGGGCCCGAAGATACGCAGTATTTT. Translating it yields CASSLIAGGPEDTQYF.

This chain joins TRBV19 and TRBJ2-5, with D hard to call. Germline V gene data show CDR1 as LNHDA and CDR2 as SQIVND (reference sequence). Trimming shortened V by 5 bases and J by 4 bases, and 11 bases separated the two germline ends. The CDR3 has 13 amino acids. CDR3 sequence reads: CASSPSGPETQYF. The CDR3, as DNA: TGTGCCAGTAGTCCGAGTGGGCCAGAGACCCAGTACTTC. Variable domain in full (rest from reference TRBV19 and TRBJ2-5): DGGITQSPKYLFRKEGQNVTLSCEQNLNHDAMYWYRQDPGQGLRLIYYSQIVNDFQKGDIAEGYSVSREKKESFPLTVTSAQKNPTAFYLCASSPSGPETQYFGPGTRLLVL.

The chain couples TRBV11-2 to TRBJ1-1, with unresolved D. Looked up from germline, CDR1 is SGHAT and CDR2 is FQNNGV. This CDR3 comprises 14 residues. With 0 bases removed from V and 0 bases from J, the gap between germline ends came to 5 bases. The CDR3 protein is CASSLDSVNTEAFF. The CDR3 DNA is TGTGCCAGCAGCTTAGATAGCGTGAACACTGAAGCTTTCTTT.

V is TRBV6-5 and J is TRBJ2-5, with no clear D. Germline V gene lookup returns CDR1 MNHEY and CDR2 SVGAGI. V dropped 0 bases and J dropped 5 bases, with 10 bases sitting between them. The CDR3 extends over 14 amino acids. CDR3 bases: TGTGCCAGCAGTTACTCGACCAGCGCGGAGACCCAGTACTTC. Translated, it gives CASSYSTSAETQYF.

This chain uses TRBV28 with TRBJ1-1; D is perhaps TRBD1 (5 bases). Germline CDR1 is MDHEN and CDR2 is SYDVKM. Trimming cost V 2 bases and J 6 bases, with 13 bases left between them. The CDR3 runs 14 residues. CDR3 nucleotide sequence: TGTGCCAGCAGTTTACCCAGGGCTAACGCTGAAGCTTTCTTT. It encodes CASSLPRANAEAFF. The whole variable domain, remainder taken from reference TRBV28 and TRBJ1-1, is DVKVTQSSRYLVKRTGEKVFLECVQDMDHENMFWYRQDPGLGLRLIYFSYDVKMKEKGDIPEGYSVSREKKERFSLILESASTNQTSMYLCASSLPRANAEAFFGQGTRLTVV.

The V call is TRBV9, the J call TRBJ2-5; 9 nucleotides match TRBD1. CDR1 is SGDLS and CDR2 is YYNGEE in the germline V gene. CDR3 length: 16 amino acids. The J segment lost 4 bases and the V segment lost 0 bases, leaving 7 bases of the junction unmatched. The CDR3 DNA reads as TGTGCCAGCAGCGTAGAGGGACAGGGCCCTGGAGAGACCCAGTACTTC. Translation gives CASSVEGQGPGETQYF. Complete variable domain (other parts from reference TRBV9 and TRBJ2-5): DSGVTQTPKHLITATGQRVTLRCSPRSGDLSVYWYQQSLDQGLQFLIQYYNGEERAKGNILERFSAQQFPDLHSELNLSSLELGDSALYFCASSVEGQGPGETQYFGPGTRLLVL.

The genes are TRBV29-1 and TRBJ2-1; TRBD2 matches 14 bases. The CDR3 consists of 15 residues. The junction had 7 bases not matched to a gene; V was cut back by 4 bases and J by 8 bases. Germline V lookup: CDR1 SQVTM, CDR2 ANQGSEA. The CDR3 loop is CSVGRGLAGGDEQFF. The CDR3 nucleotides are TGCAGCGTTGGCCGCGGACTAGCGGGAGGCGATGAGCAGTTCTTC.

CDR3 region: CASSPDGGGYGYTF. CDR3 sequence (DNA): TGTGCCAGCAGCCCTGACGGCGGTGGCTATGGCTACACCTTC. This chain uses TRBV7-9 with TRBJ1-2; D is uncertain. Between the trimmed V and J ends, which lost 5 bases and 4 bases, there was a span of 14 bases. Germline V gives CDR1 SEHNR, CDR2 FQNEAQ (reference sequence). CDR3 length equals 14 residues.